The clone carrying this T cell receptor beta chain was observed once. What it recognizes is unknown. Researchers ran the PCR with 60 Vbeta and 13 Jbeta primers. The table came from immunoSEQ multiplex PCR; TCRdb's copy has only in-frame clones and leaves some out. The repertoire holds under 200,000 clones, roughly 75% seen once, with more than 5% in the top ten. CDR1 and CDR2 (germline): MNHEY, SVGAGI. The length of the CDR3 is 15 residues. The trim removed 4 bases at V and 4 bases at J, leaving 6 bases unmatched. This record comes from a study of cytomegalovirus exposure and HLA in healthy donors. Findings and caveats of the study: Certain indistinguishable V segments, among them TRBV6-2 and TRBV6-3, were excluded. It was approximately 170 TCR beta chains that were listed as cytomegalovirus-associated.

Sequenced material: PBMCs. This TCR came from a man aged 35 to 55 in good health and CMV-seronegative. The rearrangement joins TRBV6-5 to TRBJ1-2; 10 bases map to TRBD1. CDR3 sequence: CASSFPTGGSYGYTF. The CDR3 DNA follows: TGTGCCAGCAGTTTCCCGACAGGGGGCAGCTATGGCTACACCTTC.